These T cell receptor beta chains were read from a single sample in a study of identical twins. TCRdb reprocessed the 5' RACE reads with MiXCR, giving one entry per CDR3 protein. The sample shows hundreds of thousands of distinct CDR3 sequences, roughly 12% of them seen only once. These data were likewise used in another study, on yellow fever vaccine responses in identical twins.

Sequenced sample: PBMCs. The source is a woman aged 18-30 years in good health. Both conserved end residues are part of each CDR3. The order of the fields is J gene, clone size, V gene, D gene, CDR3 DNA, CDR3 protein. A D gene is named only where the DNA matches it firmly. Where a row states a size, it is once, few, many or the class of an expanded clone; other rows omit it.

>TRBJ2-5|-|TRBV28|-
TGTGCCAGCAGTTTTGAGGGTGGTGAGGCCCAGTACTTC
CASSFEGGEAQYF
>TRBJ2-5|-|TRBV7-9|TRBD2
TGTGCCAGCAGCCAACTAGCGGGATGGCAAGAGACCCAGTACTTC
CASSQLAGWQETQYF
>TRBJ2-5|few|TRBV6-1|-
TGTGCCAGCAGTGGCAAGATGAGCCCTCAAGAGACCCAGTACTTC
CASSGKMSPQETQYF
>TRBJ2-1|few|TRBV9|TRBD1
TGTGCCAGCAGCGCAGGACAGGTGGCCACCAATGAGCAGTTCTTC
CASSAGQVATNEQFF
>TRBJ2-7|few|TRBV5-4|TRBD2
TGTGCCAGCAGCTTGGGTCTAGCGGAAGGGAGCTACGAGCAGTACTTC
CASSLGLAEGSYEQYF
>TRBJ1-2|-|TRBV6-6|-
TGTGCCAGCAGTTACGGTTCGAATGTGGGCTACACCTTC
CASSYGSNVGYTF
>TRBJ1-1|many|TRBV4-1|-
TGCGCCAGCAGCCCGGCCCAGGGTGGAGCTGGGGCTTTCTTT
CASSPAQGGAGAFF
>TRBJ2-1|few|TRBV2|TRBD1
TGTGCCAGCAGTGTTTCCCAGGGGGCGCTCAATGAGCAGTTCTTC
CASSVSQGALNEQFF
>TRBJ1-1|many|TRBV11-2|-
TGTGCCAGCAGCCAGGAGGGGAACACTGAAGCTTTCTTT
CASSQEGNTEAFF
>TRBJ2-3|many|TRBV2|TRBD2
TGTGCCAGCAGTGAGGGGAGGGGATCGGGCACAGATACGCAGTATTTT
CASSEGRGSGTDTQYF
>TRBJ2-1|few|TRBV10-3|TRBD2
TGTGCCATAGGACTAGCGGGGGGGCCCTACAATGAGCAGTTCTTC
CAIGLAGGPYNEQFF
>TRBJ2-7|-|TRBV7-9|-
TGTGCCAGCAGCTCCCAGGAGGGACAAGGGGGATACGAGCAGTACTTC
CASSSQEGQGGYEQYF
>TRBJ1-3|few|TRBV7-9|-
TGTGCCAGCAGCTGGGCCCGGCGGCCCTCTGGAAACACCATATATTTT
CASSWARRPSGNTIYF
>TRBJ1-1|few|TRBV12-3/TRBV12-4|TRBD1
TGTGCCAGCAGTACCCCGGGACAGATGAACACTGAAGCTTTCTTT
CASSTPGQMNTEAFF
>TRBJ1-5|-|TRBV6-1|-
TGTGCCAGCAGTCCCACCCGCAATCAGCCCCAGCATTTT
CASSPTRNQPQHF
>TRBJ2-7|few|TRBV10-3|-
TGTGCCATCAGTGGACCCGAGGAACACGAGCAGTACTTC
CAISGPEEHEQYF
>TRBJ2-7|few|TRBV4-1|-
TGCGCCAGCAGCCAAGATAGACGAGCGGCACGCTACGAGCAGTACTTC
CASSQDRRAARYEQYF
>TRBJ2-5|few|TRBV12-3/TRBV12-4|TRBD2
TGTGCCAGCAGTTTTAAAGCGGGAACAGAGACCCAGTACTTC
CASSFKAGTETQYF
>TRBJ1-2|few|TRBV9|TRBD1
TGTGCCAGCAGCCCCCAGGGACAGCTTAACTATGGCTACACCTTC
CASSPQGQLNYGYTF
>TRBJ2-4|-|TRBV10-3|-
TGTGCCATCAGTGAGAGGACCGTAGCCAAAAACATTCAGTACTTC
CAISERTVAKNIQYF
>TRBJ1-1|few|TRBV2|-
TGTGCCAGCAGTGAGCGGGCCCTCGGCACTGAAGCTTTCTTT
CASSERALGTEAFF
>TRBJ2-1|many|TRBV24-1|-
TGTGCCACCAGTGACCAGGACAGAATGAGCTCCTACAATGAGCAGTTCTTC
CATSDQDRMSSYNEQFF
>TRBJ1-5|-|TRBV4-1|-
TGCGCCAGCAGCCTCCAGGACGGACCTTATAGCAATCAGCCCCAGCATTTT
CASSLQDGPYSNQPQHF
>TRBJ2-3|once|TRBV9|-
TGTGCCAGCACAACCCACCAGGGGGGAGGGCCCGCAGATACGCAGTATTTT
CASTTHQGGGPADTQYF
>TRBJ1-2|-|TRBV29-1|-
TGCAGCGTTGAACAGACTCTAGGCTATGGCTACACCTTC
CSVEQTLGYGYTF
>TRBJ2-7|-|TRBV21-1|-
TGTGCCAGCAGCAAAACTAGCGCCTTCTACGAGCAGTACTTC
CASSKTSAFYEQYF
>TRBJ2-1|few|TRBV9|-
TGTGCCAGCAGCGTGGGCGGGGCAAGCCACAATGAGCAGTTCTTC
CASSVGGASHNEQFF
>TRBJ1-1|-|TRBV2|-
TGTGCCAGCAGTGAATGGGAGGGGAAGGACACTGAAGCTTTCTTT
CASSEWEGKDTEAFF
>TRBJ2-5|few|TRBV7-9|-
TGTGCCAGCAGCTTAGCGGGATCGGGGTTGGAGACCCAGTACTTC
CASSLAGSGLETQYF